This T cell receptor beta chain appears in the sequencing data of a study of cytomegalovirus exposure and HLA in healthy donors. Regarding the study as a whole: CMV serostatus was the only immune exposure information that was available.

Comment on this clone: The antigen is unknown.

Amplification used 60 Vbeta primers and 13 Jbeta primers. Clones were read by immunoSEQ multiplex PCR, and TCRdb kept only the in-frame ones, dropping some. The data contain 75,000 to 95,000 clones, less than 85% of them singletons. The clonotype comes from a human donor in good health. Sequencing used PBMCs.

CDR3 region: CASSPPGLAGGLGEQYF. The CDR3 DNA sequence: TGTGCCAGCAGCCCACCGGGACTAGCGGGGGGTCTAGGGGAGCAGTACTTC. V usage is TRBV7-9 and J usage is TRBJ2-7; 15 nucleotides match TRBD2. Germline lookup yields CDR1 SEHNR and CDR2 FQNEAQ (reference sequence). This CDR3 region has 17 residues. The V gene end was trimmed by 5 bases and the J gene end by 7 bases; junction bases not matched to a gene: 12.